This T cell receptor (beta chain) was sequenced for a study of cytomegalovirus exposure and HLA in healthy donors (dated by TCRdb to 2017 to 2019). Describing the broader study: In an earlier analysis of under 750 of the donors, around 290 Gb of sequence data and 90 million to 130 million unique TCR beta sequences from 150 million to 200 million T cells were reported. An early release covering roughly 580 HLA-typed donors comprised about 320 gigabases of sequencing data and around 80 million unique TCR sequences. Of the roughly 400 genotyped donors, around 81% fell in the genetic ancestry cluster associated with self-reported Caucasian donors. The aim of the study was to test whether cataloging public T cell receptors could identify signatures of past pathogen exposure. Using immunosequencing, the study profiled T cell repertoires from roughly 650 subjects and related those repertoires to cytomegalovirus serostatus. Besides the first cohort of 666 subjects, a separate validation cohort made up of 120 different subjects was used. To predict cytomegalovirus infection status, the study brought together high-throughput TCR immunosequencing, statistical association of individual TCRs with disease status, and machine learning. In a later analysis, previously published TCR beta repertoires from 666 donors were re-analyzed and high-resolution HLA genotyping was added so that TCR occurrence patterns could be studied. Rather than using new phenotypic data, the later analysis identified candidate immune exposures from TCR beta sequences and from how often those sequences occurred across donors. An earlier analysis of 500 to 750 of the donors applied high-throughput TCR beta sequencing to assess whether each TCR beta V gene segment acted as functional or pseudogenic. Alongside the repertoire data, information on donor age, sex, ethnicity and CMV serostatus was compiled. A later genetic analysis used genome-wide SNP genotypes for about 60% of the roughly 700 donors, treating that subset as a discovery cohort. All discovery cohort repertoires had been generated using a single sequencing platform. Class I and class II HLA loci were covered by the typing at four-digit resolution. The number of donors typed differed by locus, with roughly 629-640 for A, B, C, DRB1 and DQB1, more than 500 for DQA1, 600 to 610 for DPA1, and some 450 for DPB1. Roughly 5 DR-DQ haplotypes were handled as single units for association and clustering, since linkage in the cohort was strong. Among 300 to 450 genotyped donors of the cohort, an average of around 240,000 unique TCR beta nucleotide sequences were sequenced per donor, roughly 20% of them non-productive.

The cohort consisted of 670 or so healthy bone marrow donors. All cohort members were sampled while nominally healthy, although unrecorded immune exposures were likely present. The donor was CMV seropositive and belonged to the group of more than 250 seropositive cohort members. A peripheral blood sample was collected from each donor, and TCR beta sequencing was performed on peripheral blood mononuclear cells. Genomic DNA was extracted from the blood cell samples with the Qiagen DNeasy Blood Extraction Kit. Preparation of the library involved the immunoSEQ multiplex PCR assay. For the multiplex PCR, a mixture combining 60 forward primers for TCR Vbeta segments and 13 reverse primers for TCR Jbeta segments was used. A multiplex PCR assay on genomic DNA amplified the CDR3 region of rearranged TCR beta genes. The amplified TCR beta libraries were sequenced on the Illumina HiSeq System as 87-base-pair reads. The paper's data handling went like this. In a later analysis, roughly 80 million unique TCR beta chains were counted across the 666 repertoires, and about 9.9 million of these chains were shared by at least two donors. To remove PCR and sequencing errors, raw reads were error-corrected and collapsed into unique sequences using a nearest-neighbor algorithm that merged closely related sequences. CDR3 sequences were aligned to IMGT reference sequences to assign V, D and J gene segments. For a sequence to be retained, a match of at least six nucleotides to both a V gene segment and a J gene segment was required. A rearrangement counted as productive if the CDR3 had no stop codons and remained in frame with V and J, and every other rearrangement counted as non-productive. CDR3 was defined by IMGT convention, running from the second conserved V-encoded cysteine to the conserved J-encoded phenylalanine. The earlier analysis of more than 450 of the donors excluded sequences that lacked an unambiguous match to a single V gene segment. In an earlier analysis of several hundred of the donors, V segments were called functional above 56.7% productive rearrangements and were called segregating when the between-donor standard deviation exceeded 5%. To diagnose cytomegalovirus status from the catalog of TCR beta chain sequences, a statistical classification framework was built. In a later analysis, V and J genes were assigned by comparing TCR nucleotide sequences against IMGT/GENE-DB human TR gene sequences. In a later analysis, CDR3 sequences and most-parsimonious VDJ recombination scenarios were assigned using the TCRdist pipeline. In a later analysis, each TCR beta chain was defined by its CDR3 amino acid sequence together with its V-gene family, and reads lacking a unique V-gene family were excluded. A later analysis removed roughly 590 highly shared, low-generation-probability nucleotide sequences to deal with suspected cross-contamination and a sequencing artifact. For each public chain, a later analysis derived a clonal expansion index from normalized ranks of inferred template counts within each repertoire. In a later analysis, generation probabilities were computed with a VDJ recombination model fitted to out-of-frame rearrangements, and the resulting probabilities were checked against IGoR. Hypergeometric tests were used in a later analysis to score TCR-TCR, TCR-HLA and TCR-CMV co-occurrence, with a repertoire-size bias correction applied to the TCR pairs. In a later analysis, false discovery rates were estimated by permuting HLA or CMV assignments 20 times. In a later analysis, co-occurring TCRs were grouped with DBSCAN, and TCRdist sequence similarity was added when clustering was performed within HLA-allele-positive subsets. For co-occurrence clustering, repertoires with fewer than 30,000 or more than 120,000 public chains were excluded, along with four to six repertoires with anomalous nucleotide sharing. TCRdb stores this immuneACCESS table with in-frame sequences only. Part of the clones is absent; in the studies checked, under half of the shortfall reflects unresolved V genes, and no reason is known for the rest. V and J calls and clone size are given by that table; D and trimming were obtained from the DNA. This sample is represented by around 130,000 clones; about 70% of them were singletons. Clones ranked in the top ten supply less than 2.5% of the sample.

The research as a whole found: In vitro tests confirmed that a few of the cytomegalovirus-associated TCR beta chains recognize cytomegalovirus antigens. In a later analysis, HLA-associated TCR beta chains were found to be more clonally expanded and to have lower generation probabilities than equally common non-associated chains. An association between a missense DCLRE1C variant and V-gene and J-gene trimming of TCR beta chains was found in a later genetic analysis and replicated in an independent cohort. A later genetic analysis reported fewer N-insertions in productive TCRs among donors in an Asian-associated ancestry cluster than the roughly 650-donor mean. A further reported finding was that TCR beta sequences accurately predicted the HLA-A and HLA-B alleles for most subjects in the first cohort. A later analysis found that most CMV-associated TCR beta chains appeared HLA-restricted, with HLA associations seemingly driven largely by CMV exposure. This cohort had only TCR beta chains sequenced, and the lack of alpha or paired-chain data limited which features could be detected. A later analysis found that TCR association rates varied across HLA loci, with DRB1 alleles showing the most associated TCRs and HLA-C alleles the fewest. Roughly uniform sequencing depth across donors was assumed in presence/absence analyses, although this assumption may not hold. Because HLA typing was missing for some donors at each locus, association tests included only the typed subset. The study listed around 160 TCR beta chains as associated with cytomegalovirus. Across donors, most TCR sequences were observed very rarely, whereas some public TCRs were present in many individuals. A cluster of highly shared sequence variants was judged likely to represent a technical artifact of the sequencing pipeline. Linkage disequilibrium might explain the correlated functional status among segregating V segments, but an unknown experimental factor could not be excluded. In an earlier analysis of about 600 of the donors, most TCR beta V segments appeared in productive rearrangements about 87% or about 30% of the time, broadly matching IMGT annotations. In a later analysis, several top co-occurrence clusters were reported to appear linked to parvovirus B19, influenza, CMV and Epstein-Barr virus. In a later analysis, some 17,000 TCR beta sequences were associated with specific HLA alleles at a false discovery rate of 0.05. Assigning TCR associations to individual alleles was difficult when HLA alleles, especially DR and DQ, strongly co-occurred. The classifier was reported to diagnose cytomegalovirus status with high specificity and sensitivity in both the original cohort and the validation cohort. Because counts were too low, 15 to 20 rarely observed V segments, including chromosome 9 orphons, were left out of the earlier analysis of some 640 of the donors. For the cohort, immune exposure information was limited to CMV serostatus. The authors suggested that the approach could potentially be generalized to other disease states and immunological phenotypes.

In this sample, this clone turned up a few times. Its antigen is currently not known. Base quality data are lacking; no much larger clone is found one base away. The identical CDR3 is also encoded by other nucleotide sequences in the sample. Material for sequencing was PBMCs. The sequence was obtained from a woman between 35 and 50 years old in good health and CMV-seropositive.

The CDR3 region reads CASSSQGDTEAFF. The DNA sequence follows: TGTGCCAGCAGCTCCCAGGGCGACACTGAAGCTTTCTTT. This receptor chain uses TRBV7-3 and TRBJ1-1; the D gene is perhaps TRBD1, on 5 matching bases. The CDR3 runs 13 residues from the cysteine to the phenylalanine. CDR3 DNA is the only sequence kept; it has 39 bases, read in frame from the first base. The germline V gene sets CDR1 to SGHTA and CDR2 to FQGTGA. V lost 4 bases and J lost 3 bases; the stretch between them is 9 bases long. The reference TRBV7-3 and TRBJ1-1 proteins fill in what lies around the CDR3, so the full variable domain reads GAGVSQTPSNKVTEKGKYVELRCDPISGHTALYWYRQSLGQGPEFLIYFQGTGAADDSGLPNDRFFAVRPEGSVSTLKIQRTERGDSAVYLCASSSQGDTEAFFGQGTRLTVV.